This T cell receptor beta chain was found in a study of neurological immune-mediated disorders. The unsorted libraries were generated from a total of 2 million PBMCs, which had been stored in RNAlater at -80 C. In each sequencing run, over 160 million TCR-beta sequences were generated from 15-18 subjects. From the 5' RACE reads, TCRdb called clonotypes with MiXCR, one entry per CDR3 protein. The sample records 77,000 or so distinct CDR3 sequences, roughly 10% being singletons. This clonotype was seen repeatedly, ten times or more. V lost 3 bases and J lost 5, with 14 bases in between. The CDR3 is made up of 14 amino acids. In germline, CDR1 is SGHRS, CDR2 YFSETQ.

The specimen sequenced was PBMCs. The chain employs TRBV5-1 and TRBJ2-5; possibly TRBD1 for D (6 bases). This TCR came from a man aged 45 to 65 in good health. CDR3 amino acids: CASSSQGPQETQYF. The CDR3 DNA reads TGCGCCAGCAGCTCTCAGGGGCCGCAGGAGACCCAGTACTTC.